This TCR beta chain was identified in a study of T cells in Graves' hyperthyroidism and ophthalmopathy. Amplification of TCR beta CDR3 regions used RNA as the template. Researchers ran a first-round RT-PCR on the TCR CDR3 using the HTBI primer set. From the multiplex PCR reads, TCRdb called clonotypes with MiXCR, one entry per CDR3 protein. Altogether 85,000 to 110,000 distinct CDR3 sequences are present, less than 55% being singletons, with the ten largest covering about 25%. CDR1 is SGHRS, CDR2 YFSETQ, per germline. The CDR3 is made up of 16 amino acids. The V gene end was trimmed by 0 bases and the J gene end by 2 bases; junction bases not matched to a gene: 2. The table lists this clonotype with many counts.

This chain uses TRBV5-1 with TRBJ1-3; 10 bases line up with TRBD1. Sequenced sample: blood. The TCR originated in a man aged 40-49 years with Graves' hyperthyroidism. The CDR3 loop reads CASSLVTGGPGNTIYF. Written as DNA, the CDR3 is TGCGCCAGCAGCTTGGTGACAGGGGGCCCTGGAAACACCATATATTTT.